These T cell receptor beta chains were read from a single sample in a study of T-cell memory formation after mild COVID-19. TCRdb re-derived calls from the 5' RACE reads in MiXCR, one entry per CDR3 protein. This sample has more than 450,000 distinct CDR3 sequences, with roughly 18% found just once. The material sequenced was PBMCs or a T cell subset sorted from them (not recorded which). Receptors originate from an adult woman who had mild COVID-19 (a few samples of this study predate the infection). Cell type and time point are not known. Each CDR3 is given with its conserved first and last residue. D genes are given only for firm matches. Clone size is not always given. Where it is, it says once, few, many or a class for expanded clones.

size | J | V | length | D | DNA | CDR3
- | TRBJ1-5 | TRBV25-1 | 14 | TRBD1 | TGTGCCACAGGACAGGGCCCCTCCAATCAGCCCCAGCATTTT | CATGQGPSNQPQHF
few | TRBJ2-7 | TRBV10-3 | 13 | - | TGTGCCATCAGTGAGTCGATGCTTGGCGAGCAGTACTTC | CAISESMLGEQYF
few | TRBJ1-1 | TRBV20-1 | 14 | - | TGCAGTGCTAGTTTGGGCAGACTGAACACTGAAGCTTTCTTT | CSASLGRLNTEAFF
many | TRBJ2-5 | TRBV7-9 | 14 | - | TGTGCCAGCAGCTTTTCGTTGGGAGGAGAGACCCAGTACTTC | CASSFSLGGETQYF
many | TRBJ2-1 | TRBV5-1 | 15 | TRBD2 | TGCGCCAGCAGCCCCAGCGGTAGCGGGGCCGTTCGGCAGTTCTTC | CASSPSGSGAVRQFF
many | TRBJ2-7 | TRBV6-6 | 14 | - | TGTGCCAGCATCGGGTCGGGACAAAACTACGAGCAGTACTTC | CASIGSGQNYEQYF
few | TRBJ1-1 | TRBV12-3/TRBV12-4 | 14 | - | TGTGCCAGCAGTTTGGTGAGACAGTACACTGAAGCTTTCTTT | CASSLVRQYTEAFF
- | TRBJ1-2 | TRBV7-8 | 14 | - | TGTGCCAGCAGCTTAGCTAGCGGGATGTACGGCTACACCTTC | CASSLASGMYGYTF
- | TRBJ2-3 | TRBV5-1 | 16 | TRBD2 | TGCGCCAGCAGCTTGAATCTAGCGGGGGGTACAGATACGCAGTATTTT | CASSLNLAGGTDTQYF
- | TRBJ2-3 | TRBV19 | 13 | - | TGTGCCAGTAGTCGACAGTCACTAGATACGCAGTATTTT | CASSRQSLDTQYF
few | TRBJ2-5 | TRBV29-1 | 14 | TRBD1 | TGCAGCGTTGAATCGTGGGACAGGCAAGAGACCCAGTACTTC | CSVESWDRQETQYF
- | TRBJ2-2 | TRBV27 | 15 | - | TGTGCCAGCAGTTCGGCACTATCGGGCACCGGGGAGCTGTTTTTT | CASSSALSGTGELFF
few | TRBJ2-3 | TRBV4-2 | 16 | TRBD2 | TGTGCCAGCAGCCAAGATCGAGGGAGGGCCCGGGATACGCAGTATTTT | CASSQDRGRARDTQYF
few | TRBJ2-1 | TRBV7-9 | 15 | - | TGTGCCAGCAGCTTAGTTGCGGGGACCTACAATGAGCAGTTCTTC | CASSLVAGTYNEQFF
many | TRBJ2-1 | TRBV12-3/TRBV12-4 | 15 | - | TGTGCCAGCGGATGGGGTGACGAGGGATACAATGAGCAGTTCTTC | CASGWGDEGYNEQFF
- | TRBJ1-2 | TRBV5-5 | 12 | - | TGTGCCAGCAGCCTAGGCGGTGGAGGCTACACCTTC | CASSLGGGGYTF
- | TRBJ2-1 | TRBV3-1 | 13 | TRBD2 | TGTGCCAGCAGCTACGAGCGGGGTCTTGAGCAGTTCTTC | CASSYERGLEQFF
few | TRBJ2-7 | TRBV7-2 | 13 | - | TGTGCCAGCAGCTTAGCGGAAGGGGGGGAGCAGTACTTC | CASSLAEGGEQYF
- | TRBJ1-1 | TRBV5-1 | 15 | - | TGCGCCAGCAGGTACTCTAAAACAGGGAACACTGAAGCTTTCTTT | CASRYSKTGNTEAFF
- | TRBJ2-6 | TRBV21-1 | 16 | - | TGTGCCAGCAGCAACGTCGCACTCTCTGGGGCCAACGTCCTGACTTTC | CASSNVALSGANVLTF
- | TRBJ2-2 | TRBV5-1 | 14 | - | TGCGCCAGCACGGGGGAAACGAACACCGGGGAGCTGTTTTTT | CASTGETNTGELFF
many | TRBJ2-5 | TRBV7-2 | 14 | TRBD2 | TGTGCCAGCAGTCCCGGGACTAGTCGGGAGACCCAGTACTTC | CASSPGTSRETQYF
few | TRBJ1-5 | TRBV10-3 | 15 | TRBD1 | TGTGCCATCAGTGACAGTGACAGGGGATACCAGCCCCAGCATTTT | CAISDSDRGYQPQHF
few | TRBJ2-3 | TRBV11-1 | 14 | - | TGTGCCAGCAGCTTATACAGGGCACGGGATACGCAGTATTTT | CASSLYRARDTQYF
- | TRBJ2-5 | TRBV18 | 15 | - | TGTGCCAGCTCGACGACCCGTTCAGGATACGAGACCCAGTACTTC | CASSTTRSGYETQYF
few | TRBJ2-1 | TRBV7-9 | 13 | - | TGTGCCAGCAGCTATAGTAGGGGGAATGAGCAGTTCTTC | CASSYSRGNEQFF
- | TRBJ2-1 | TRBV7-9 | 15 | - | TGTGCCAGCACCTCCTTCGGGGCCTCCTACAATGAGCAGTTCTTC | CASTSFGASYNEQFF
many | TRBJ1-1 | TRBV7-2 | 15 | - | TGCGCCAGCAGCTTGGGGGGCCAAGGGAACACTGAAGCTTTCTTT | CASSLGGQGNTEAFF
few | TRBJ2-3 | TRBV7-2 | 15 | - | TGTGCCAGCAGCCGGGACCGGCATCGCACAGATACGCAGTATTTT | CASSRDRHRTDTQYF
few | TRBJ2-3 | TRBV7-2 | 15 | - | TGTGCCAGCGGGGAAGGACTCTCAAGCACAGATACGCAGTATTTT | CASGEGLSSTDTQYF
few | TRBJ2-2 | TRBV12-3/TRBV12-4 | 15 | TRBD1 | TGTGCCAGCAAACAGAGGGACAGAGAAACCGGGGAGCTGTTTTTT | CASKQRDRETGELFF
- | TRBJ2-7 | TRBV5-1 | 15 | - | TGCGCCAGCAGCCCTGCGGTTCTCTCGGAGAACGAGCAGTACTTC | CASSPAVLSENEQYF
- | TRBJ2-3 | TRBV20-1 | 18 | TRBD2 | TGCAGTGCTAGACCTCTCTATCTGCGGGAGGAGAACACAGATACGCAGTATTTT | CSARPLYLREENTDTQYF
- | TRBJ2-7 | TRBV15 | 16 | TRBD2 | TGTGCCACCAGTAGAGCCTCAGCGGGAGCGGTATACGAGCAGTACTTC | CATSRASAGAVYEQYF
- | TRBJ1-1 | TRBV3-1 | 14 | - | TGTGCCAGCAGCCAAATGGGTGGTGGCACTGAAGCTTTCTTT | CASSQMGGGTEAFF
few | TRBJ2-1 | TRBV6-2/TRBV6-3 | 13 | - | TGTGCCAGCACAGATGACAGACTCAATGAGCAGTTCTTC | CASTDDRLNEQFF
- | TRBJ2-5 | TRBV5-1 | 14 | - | TGCGCCAGCAGCTTGGCCGTGGGGCAAGAGACCCAGTACTTC | CASSLAVGQETQYF
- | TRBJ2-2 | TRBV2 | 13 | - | TGTGCCGCGGGGGTGGGGGCGAGCGGGGAGCTGTTTTTT | CAAGVGASGELFF
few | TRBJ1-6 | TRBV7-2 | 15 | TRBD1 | TGTGCCAGCAGCTCTATGGGACAGATTAATTCACCCCTCCACTTT | CASSSMGQINSPLHF
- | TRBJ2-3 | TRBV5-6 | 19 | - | TGTGCCAGCAGCTCCCTTACTAGCCGGAGGGGGATTGGCACAGATACGCAGTATTTT | CASSSLTSRRGIGTDTQYF
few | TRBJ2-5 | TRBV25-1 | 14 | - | TGTGCCAGCAGTGTGTCAAGGGGTTGGGAGACCCAGTACTTC | CASSVSRGWETQYF